One and the same sample provided the 23 T cell receptor beta chains below, sequenced in a study of T cells in Graves' hyperthyroidism and ophthalmopathy. RNA transcripts provided the source from which TCR beta CDR3 regions were amplified. Researchers ran a first-round RT-PCR on the TCR CDR3 using the HTBI primer set. TCRdb reprocessed the multiplex PCR reads with MiXCR, giving one entry per CDR3 protein. Of about 300,000 distinct CDR3 sequences in the sample, 16% were seen once. Sequenced material: blood. Every receptor here comes from a man aged 30 to 45 with Graves' hyperthyroidism.

In its sample, this clonotype was seen many times. V is TRBV7-2 and J is TRBJ2-7, with 12 bases that match TRBD1. The CDR3 is 14 amino acids. Germline V gene lookup returns CDR1 SGHTA and CDR2 FQGNSA. J lost 2 bases, V lost 7 bases, and 3 bases had no gene match. The CDR3 DNA sequence: TGTGCCAGCATGGGACAGGGGGCCCCCTACGAGCAGTACTTC. It specifies CASMGQGAPYEQYF. Supplemented by reference TRBV7-2 and TRBJ2-7, the full variable domain reads GAGVSQSPSNKVTEKGKDVELRCDPISGHTALYWYRQSLGQGLEFLIYFQGNSAPDKSGLPSDRFSAERTGGSVSTLTIQRTQQEDSAVYLCASMGQGAPYEQYFGPGTRLTVT.

At least ten counts were recorded for this clonotype. The rearrangement links TRBV20-1 to TRBJ2-7; 11 nucleotides agree with TRBD2. Germline V lookup: CDR1 DFQATT, CDR2 SNEGSKA (reference sequence). The CDR3 runs 15 residues. J gave up 5 bases and V 6 bases, and 12 bases lay outside the gene matches. This chain's CDR3 is CSATSGRVGWHEQYF. In nucleotides, the CDR3 is TGCAGTGCCACTAGCGGGAGAGTAGGGTGGCACGAGCAGTACTTC.

V and J are TRBV9 and TRBJ2-7; TRBD2 might be the D (6 bases). Looked up from germline, CDR1 is SGDLS and CDR2 is YYNGEE. This CDR3 is built from 15 residues. The germline V and J ends were trimmed by 0 bases and 5 bases, with 15 bases remaining between them. CDR3 sequence: CASSVAAGGIHEQYF. The CDR3 DNA reads as TGTGCCAGCAGCGTAGCGGCTGGGGGGATCCACGAGCAGTACTTC. Together with reference TRBV9 and TRBJ2-7, the CDR3 gives the full variable domain: DSGVTQTPKHLITATGQRVTLRCSPRSGDLSVYWYQQSLDQGLQFLIQYYNGEERAKGNILERFSAQQFPDLHSELNLSSLELGDSALYFCASSVAAGGIHEQYFGPGTRLTVT.

This clonotype came up a few times. The chain employs TRBV4-2 and TRBJ1-2, with 7 bases that match TRBD1. V was pared by 4 bases and J by 0 bases, with 8 bases of the junction left unmatched. Germline assignment: CDR1 LGHNA and CDR2 YNFKEQ. The CDR3 spans 16 residues. CDR3 loop: CASSPENRGSNYGYTF. CDR3 coding DNA: TGTGCCAGCAGCCCAGAGAACAGGGGATCTAACTATGGCTACACCTTC.

Many counts were recorded for this clonotype. V usage is TRBV28 and J usage is TRBJ2-1; 7 bases are a match to TRBD2. The CDR3 runs to 16 residues. Germline assignment: CDR1 MDHEN and CDR2 SYDVKM. Losses at the gene ends were 2 bases for V and 9 bases for J; bases not matched to a gene: 13. The CDR3 nucleotides are TGTGCCAGCAGTTTACTCCCTAGCGGATCCCGCCCTGAGCAGTTCTTC. Translated: CASSLLPSGSRPEQFF.

This clonotype has ten or more counts. The V call is TRBV5-1, the J call TRBJ2-3; a weak D match, TRBD1 (5 bases). The CDR3 loop spans 16 amino acids. Trimming pared 0 bases from V and 2 bases from J, leaving 13 bases between. Germline lookup yields CDR1 SGHRS and CDR2 YFSETQ. CDR3 sequence reads: CASSLALFRDTDTQYF. Written as DNA, the CDR3 is TGCGCCAGCAGCTTGGCGTTGTTCAGGGACACAGATACGCAGTATTTT.

The sample holds a few counts of this clonotype. The V and J genes are TRBV5-1 and TRBJ1-6; perhaps TRBD1 as D (5 bases). With 5 bases removed from V and 0 bases from J, the gap between germline ends came to 9 bases. Per germline, CDR1 SGHRS and CDR2 YFSETQ. There are 15 residues in the CDR3. This CDR3 reads CASRGANSYNSPLHF. The CDR3, as DNA: TGCGCCAGCAGAGGGGCGAACTCCTATAATTCACCCCTCCACTTT.

This clonotype was counted at least ten times. The rearrangement uses TRBV3-1 and TRBJ1-1; 8 nucleotides agree with TRBD1. The CDR3 is 14 amino acids. CDR1 LGHDT and CDR2 YNNKEL come from the germline V gene (reference sequence). The ends lost 1 base at V and 7 bases at J; junction bases unmatched: 5. CDR3 coding DNA: TGTGCCAGCAGCCAAGGGGACAGGAGGAATGAAGCTTTCTTT. Its translation: CASSQGDRRNEAFF.

This clonotype was seen more than once but under ten times. J is TRBJ2-2 and V is TRBV12-3 or TRBV12-4; D remains ambiguous. This CDR3 has 11 amino acids. Deletions cut 6 bases from V and 10 bases from J, with 9 bases between. The CDR3 DNA reads as TGTGCCAGCAGCCGACCTGCGGAGCTGTTTTTT. As protein: CASSRPAELFF.

The chain couples TRBV19 to TRBJ2-2; 13 nucleotides line up with TRBD2. The CDR3 covers 19 residues. The junction had 6 bases not matched to a gene; V was cut back by 2 bases and J by 0 bases. Germline CDR1 reads LNHDA; CDR2 reads SQIVND (reference sequence). The CDR3 reads CASSIRGLAGLANTGELFF. The CDR3 DNA reads as TGTGCCAGTAGTATAAGGGGACTAGCGGGGCTAGCGAACACCGGGGAGCTGTTTTTT.

This clonotype was recorded many times. The chain combines TRBV11-2 with TRBJ2-1, with D unclear. This CDR3 has 12 amino acids. With 3 bases removed from V and 8 bases from J, the gap between germline ends came to 8 bases. CDR1 is SGHAT, CDR2 FQNNGV, per germline. The CDR3 loop reads CASSLAEDEQFF. CDR3 coding DNA: TGTGCCAGCAGCTTGGCAGAGGATGAGCAGTTCTTC.

The rearrangement links TRBV3-1 to TRBJ2-1; the match to TRBD2 covers 7 bases. This CDR3 comprises 18 residues. The germline gives CDR1 LGHDT, CDR2 YNNKEL (reference sequence). V trimming: 0 bases; J trimming: 4 bases; junction bases outside the gene matches: 12. In DNA form, the CDR3 reads TGTGCCAGCAGCCAAGATGGGTTGGGGGAGGGCCAATACAATGAGCAGTTCTTC. This codes for CASSQDGLGEGQYNEQFF.

This chain connects TRBV2 to TRBJ1-5; TRBD1 might be the D (6 bases). Looked up from germline, CDR1 is SNHLY and CDR2 is FYNNEI. This CDR3 spans 14 amino acids. V lost 2 bases to trimming and J lost 5 bases, with 10 bases between them. The CDR3 protein is CASSEQGHDQPQHF. CDR3 coding DNA: TGTGCCAGCAGTGAACAGGGGCATGATCAGCCCCAGCATTTT.

This clonotype appeared many times. The chain combines TRBV7-9 with TRBJ1-2; no clear D gene. Germline values: CDR1 SEHNR, CDR2 FQNEAQ (reference sequence). This CDR3 contains 12 residues. V gave up 5 bases and J gave up 2 bases, with 6 bases separating them. The CDR3 region is CASSDGNYGYTF. The CDR3 bases are TGTGCCAGCAGCGACGGAAACTATGGCTACACCTTC.

The V gene is TRBV2, the J gene TRBJ1-2, with D perhaps matching TRBD1 (5 bases). The CDR3 extends over 13 amino acids. V lost 6 bases and J 9 bases, leaving 17 bases between the germline ends. Germline values: CDR1 SNHLY, CDR2 FYNNEI. The chain's CDR3 is CASRGTGTESYTF. The CDR3 DNA is TGTGCCAGCAGGGGAACCGGGACCGAGAGCTACACCTTC.

This chain uses TRBV12-3 or TRBV12-4 with TRBJ1-6; 9 bases are shared with TRBD1. J was trimmed by 2 bases and V by 6 bases; bases with no gene match: 8. The CDR3 sequence is 17 residues long. Written as DNA, the CDR3 is TGTGCCAGCAGACCGGGACAGGGTCGCACCTATAATTCACCCCTCCACTTT. It codes for CASRPGQGRTYNSPLHF.

This clonotype was seen repeatedly, ten times or more. The V and J genes are TRBV27 and TRBJ2-3, with 10 bases that match TRBD2. The germline gives CDR1 MNHEY, CDR2 SMNVEV (reference sequence). The ends lost 5 bases at V and 3 bases at J; junction bases unmatched: 2. This CDR3 has 14 residues. The CDR3 DNA is TGTGCCAGCAGTACTAGCGGGAAGACAGATACGCAGTATTTT. This encodes CASSTSGKTDTQYF.

This clonotype occurred many times. The J gene is TRBJ1-4, the V gene TRBV13; no firm D call. Trimming pared 0 bases from V and 7 bases from J, leaving 0 bases between. The V gene's germline CDR1 is PRHDT and CDR2 FYEKMQ (reference sequence). The CDR3 covers 11 residues. DNA of the CDR3: TGTGCCAGCAGCTTAGGTGAAAAACTGTTTTTT. It translates to CASSLGEKLFF.

This clonotype was counted at least ten times. The rearrangement links TRBV2 to TRBJ2-2, with TRBD1 as a possible D gene (6 bases). This CDR3 region has 15 residues. The germline CDR1 and CDR2 sequences are SNHLY and FYNNEI. V lost 7 bases, J lost 5 bases, and 17 bases lay in between. DNA for the CDR3: TGTGCCAGCAATTACGGGCAGGGGTATACCGGGGAGCTGTTTTTT. As protein: CASNYGQGYTGELFF.

As to this clonotype: At one end the junction does not follow the germline gene, possibly because of a read error. The chain combines TRBV19 with TRBJ1-5, with 8 bases matching TRBD1. Germline-derived CDR1 and CDR2 are LNHDA and SQIVND (reference sequence). CDR3 size: 16 residues. CDR3 region: CAGSIQGASYNQPQHF. DNA of the CDR3: TGTGCCGGTAGTATTCAGGGGGCGAGCTACAATCAGCCCCAGCATTTT.

This rearrangement joins TRBV7-9 to TRBJ2-3; maybe TRBD2 (6 bases). Germline values: CDR1 SEHNR, CDR2 FQNEAQ (reference sequence). The CDR3 is 12 residues long. Trimming removed 5 bases at V and 8 bases at J, with 11 bases between. CDR3 nucleotide sequence: TGTGCCAGCAGCGCCCAGCGGGTTACGCAGTATTTT. Protein sequence: CASSAQRVTQYF. Full variable domain (missing parts from reference TRBV7-9 and TRBJ2-3): DTGVSQNPRHKITKRGQNVTFRCDPISEHNRLYWYRQTLGQGPEFLTYFQNEAQLEKSRLLSDRFSAERPKGSFSTLEIQRTEQGDSAMYLCASSAQRVTQYFGPGTRLTVL.

This clonotype has a count of ten or more. The gene calls are TRBV14 and TRBJ2-7, with D tentatively TRBD1 or TRBD2 (5 bases each). The V end was cut by 0 bases, the J end by 3 bases, with 12 bases between. This CDR3 region has 15 residues. Germline V gene sequence: CDR1 SGHDN, CDR2 FVKESK. The CDR3 sequence: CASSQEGDGVYEQYF. CDR3 DNA: TGTGCCAGCAGCCAAGAAGGGGACGGGGTCTACGAGCAGTACTTC.

The sample holds many counts of this clonotype. CDR3: CASRGRGKHSYEQYF. Written as DNA, the CDR3 is TGTGCCAGCAGGGGGCGGGGAAAGCACTCCTACGAGCAGTACTTC. This rearrangement joins TRBV5-5 to TRBJ2-7, with TRBD2 as a possible D gene (6 bases). The V end was cut by 5 bases, the J end by 0 bases, with 15 bases between. Germline CDR1 SGHKS, CDR2 YYEKEE (reference sequence). The CDR3 is 15 residues long.